This T cell receptor (beta chain) was sequenced in a study of T cell changes during pregnancy in multiple sclerosis. Between the trimmed V and J ends, which lost 4 bases and 1 base, there was a span of 10 bases. The CDR3 length is 14 residues. Germline loops: CDR1 MNHEY, CDR2 SMNVEV (reference sequence). The table came from immunoSEQ multiplex PCR; TCRdb's copy has only in-frame clones and leaves some out. The repertoire holds 33,000 or so clones, roughly 90% seen once, with around 6.8% in the top ten. By sample share, this clone is large (0.1 to 1%). This rearrangement joins TRBV27 to TRBJ1-1, with D possibly TRBD1 on 6 matching bases. The TCR sequence derives from a female donor with multiple sclerosis, enrolled in a pregnancy study. This material consisted of CD8+ T cells from peripheral blood mononuclear cells, taken in the second trimester of pregnancy. CDR3 in DNA: TGTGCCAGCAGTTGGACAGCCAAGAACACTGAAGCTTTCTTT. It codes for CASSWTAKNTEAFF.